The T cell receptor beta chain described here comes from a study of blood T cell repertoires in COVID-19. Across the study: Sites in the United States, Italy and Spain provided acute and convalescent COVID-19 samples.

CDR3 size: 13 residues. V was shortened by 3 bases and J by 5 bases, with 10 bases between the two germline ends. Original processing methods: Amplification with reference gene primers provided the estimates of nucleated cell counts. TCRdb's table, derived via immunoSEQ multiplex PCR, lists solely in-frame clones and lacks some. Clone size and V and J calls were adopted from that table, with D and trimming inferred from the DNA. The sample consists of under 150,000 clones, just under 85% of them appearing once. This TCR was sampled from a human donor in a cohort sampled during active COVID-19. The sequenced material came from peripheral blood. The chain employs TRBV12-3 or TRBV12-4 and TRBJ2-5; D gene ambiguous. CDR3 loop: CASSFGLGETQYF. The CDR3 DNA sequence: TGTGCCAGCAGTTTTGGCCTAGGTGAGACCCAGTACTTC.